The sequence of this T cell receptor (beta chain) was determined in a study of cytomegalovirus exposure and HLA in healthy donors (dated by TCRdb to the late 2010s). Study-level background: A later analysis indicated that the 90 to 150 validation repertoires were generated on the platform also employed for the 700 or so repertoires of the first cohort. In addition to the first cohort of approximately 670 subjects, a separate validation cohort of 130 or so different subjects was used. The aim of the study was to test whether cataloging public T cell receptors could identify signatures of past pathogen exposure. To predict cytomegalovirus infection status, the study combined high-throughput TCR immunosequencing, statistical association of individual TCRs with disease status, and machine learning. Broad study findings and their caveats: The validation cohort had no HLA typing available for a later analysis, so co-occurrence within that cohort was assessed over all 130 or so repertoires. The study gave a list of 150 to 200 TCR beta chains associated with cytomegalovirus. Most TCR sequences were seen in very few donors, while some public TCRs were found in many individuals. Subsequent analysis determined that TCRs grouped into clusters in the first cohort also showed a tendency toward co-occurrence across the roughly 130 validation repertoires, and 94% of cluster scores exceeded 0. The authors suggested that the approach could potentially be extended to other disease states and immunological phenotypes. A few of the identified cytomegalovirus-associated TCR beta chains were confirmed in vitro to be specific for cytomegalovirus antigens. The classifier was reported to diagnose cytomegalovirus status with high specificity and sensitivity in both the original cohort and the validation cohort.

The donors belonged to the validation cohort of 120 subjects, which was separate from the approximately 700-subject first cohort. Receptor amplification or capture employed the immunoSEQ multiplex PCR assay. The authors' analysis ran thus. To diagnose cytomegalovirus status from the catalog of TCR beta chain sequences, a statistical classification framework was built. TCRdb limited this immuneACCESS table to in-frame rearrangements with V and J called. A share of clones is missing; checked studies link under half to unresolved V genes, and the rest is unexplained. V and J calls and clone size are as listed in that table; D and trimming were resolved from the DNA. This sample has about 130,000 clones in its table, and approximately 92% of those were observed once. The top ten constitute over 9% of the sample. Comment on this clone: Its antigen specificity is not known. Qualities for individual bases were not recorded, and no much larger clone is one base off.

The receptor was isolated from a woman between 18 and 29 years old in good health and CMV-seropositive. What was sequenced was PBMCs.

At the DNA level, the sequence is TGTGCCAGCAGTGACCGGGACGGAGGGCCTAACTATGGCTACACCTTC. It specifies CASSDRDGGPNYGYTF. The chain joins TRBV27 to TRBJ1-2, with a tentative D gene TRBD1 over 5 matching bases. CDR1 and CDR2 are read off the germline V gene (reference sequence) as MNHEY and SMNVEV. The CDR3, cysteine through phenylalanine, is 16 amino acids long. Only CDR3 DNA is held: 48 bases, read in frame from base 1. Trimming removed 5 bases from V and 0 bases from J, leaving 16 bases between the germline ends.